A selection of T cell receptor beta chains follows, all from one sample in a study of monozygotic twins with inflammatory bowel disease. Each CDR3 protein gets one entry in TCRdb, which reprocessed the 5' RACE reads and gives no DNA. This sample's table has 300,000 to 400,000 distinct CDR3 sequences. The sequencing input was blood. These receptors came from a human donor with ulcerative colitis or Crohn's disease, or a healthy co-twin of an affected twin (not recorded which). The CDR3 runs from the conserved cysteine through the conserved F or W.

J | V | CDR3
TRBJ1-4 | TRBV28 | CASGPYSGMNEKLFF
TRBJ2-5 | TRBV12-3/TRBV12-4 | CASRSYGTSGSQGGTQYF
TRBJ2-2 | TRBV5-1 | CASSLPGGNQNGELFF
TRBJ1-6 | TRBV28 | CASSFSGTTANSPLHF
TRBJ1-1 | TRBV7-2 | CASYYDGDSTEAFF
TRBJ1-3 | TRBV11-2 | CASSKTGAKSGNTIYF
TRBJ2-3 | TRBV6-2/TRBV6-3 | CASMGTGGHTDTQYF
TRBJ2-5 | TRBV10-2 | CASSDPSSGQQETQYF
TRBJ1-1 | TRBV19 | CASSIWTVDEAFF
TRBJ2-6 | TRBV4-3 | CASSQEPSRGAGANVLTF
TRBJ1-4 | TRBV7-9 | CASSLGTGGSDEKLFF
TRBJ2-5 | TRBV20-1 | CSASPGIQETQYF
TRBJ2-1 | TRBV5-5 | CASSFLGEQFF
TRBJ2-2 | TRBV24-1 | CATSDRRSGLNTGELFF
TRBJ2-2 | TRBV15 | CATSPALNTGELFF
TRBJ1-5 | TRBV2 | CASSVETSQPQHF
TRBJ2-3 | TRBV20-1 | CSASAVEDTQYF
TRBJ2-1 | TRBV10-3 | CAISESGLAGYEQFF
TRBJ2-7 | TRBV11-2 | CASSTRSSYEQYF
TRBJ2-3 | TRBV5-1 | CASSGQAGGSDTQYF
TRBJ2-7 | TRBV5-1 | CASSGGIYGGGTQYF
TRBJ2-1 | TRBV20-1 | CSADLAGGVYNEQFF
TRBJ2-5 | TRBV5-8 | CASSLSGGALETQYF
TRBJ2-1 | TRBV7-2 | CASSFANGSPRENEQFF
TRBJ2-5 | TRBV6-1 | CASSDLETQYF
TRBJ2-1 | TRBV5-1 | CASRGLAGEGDEQFF
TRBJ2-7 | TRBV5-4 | CASSRDSVLYEQYF
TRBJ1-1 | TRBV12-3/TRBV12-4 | CASTRTGGTEAFF